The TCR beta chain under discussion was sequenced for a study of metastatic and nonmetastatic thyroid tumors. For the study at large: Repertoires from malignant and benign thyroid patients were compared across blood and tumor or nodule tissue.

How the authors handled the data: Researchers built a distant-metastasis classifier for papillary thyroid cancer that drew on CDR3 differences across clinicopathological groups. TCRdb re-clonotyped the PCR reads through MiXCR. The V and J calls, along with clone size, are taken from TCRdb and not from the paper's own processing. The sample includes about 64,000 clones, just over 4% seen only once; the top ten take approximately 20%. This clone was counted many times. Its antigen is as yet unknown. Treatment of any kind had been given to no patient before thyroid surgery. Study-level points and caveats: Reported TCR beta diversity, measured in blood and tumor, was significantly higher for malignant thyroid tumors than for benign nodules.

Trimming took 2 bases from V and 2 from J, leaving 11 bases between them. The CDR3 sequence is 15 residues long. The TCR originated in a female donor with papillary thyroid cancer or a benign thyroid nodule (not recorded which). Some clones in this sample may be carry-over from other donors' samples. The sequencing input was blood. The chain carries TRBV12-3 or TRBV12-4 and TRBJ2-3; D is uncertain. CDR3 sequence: CASSLTRQTTDTQYF. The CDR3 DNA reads TGTGCCAGCAGTTTAACCAGGCAAACCACAGATACGCAGTATTTT.